Listed here are 29 T cell receptor beta chains from one sample, sequenced in a study of blood T cell repertoires in COVID-19. The protocol was immunoSEQ multiplex PCR, while the TCRdb copy is restricted to in-frame clones and leaves out a portion. The top ten hold roughly 5% of the sample, which has fewer than 85,000 clones, roughly 85% seen once. Sequenced material: peripheral blood. Receptor source: a man aged 60-69 years with acute or convalescent COVID-19.

The chain employs TRBV7-2 and TRBJ2-2; 8 bases fit TRBD1. CDR3 length equals 15 residues. Per the germline V gene, CDR1 is SGHTA and CDR2 is FQGNSA. The V and J ends lost 7 bases and 0 bases, in that order; junction bases with no gene match: 4. The CDR3 here is CASNKQGANTGELFF. CDR3 sequence (DNA): TGTGCCAGCAACAAACAGGGGGCGAACACCGGGGAGCTGTTTTTT.

J is TRBJ2-4 and V is TRBV4-2; 7 nucleotides line up with TRBD1. The CDR3 length is 15 residues. CDR1 is LGHNA and CDR2 is YNFKEQ in the germline V gene. Losses at the gene ends were 1 base for V and 6 bases for J; bases not matched to a gene: 6. This CDR3 is CASSQVSRQGNIQYF. CDR3 nucleotides: TGTGCCAGCAGCCAAGTCTCGAGACAGGGAAACATTCAGTACTTC.

The chain has TRBV10-3 and TRBJ2-1; perhaps TRBD2 as D (6 bases). CDR3 size: 12 residues. The ends were cut back, 10 bases at V and 5 bases at J, with 12 bases in the middle. Germline V CDR1 and CDR2: ENHRY, SYGVKD. CDR3 loop: CATRRGDNEQFF. The DNA of the CDR3 is TGTGCCACCCGGCGGGGAGACAATGAGCAGTTCTTC.

The chain links TRBV30 to TRBJ2-4, with a weak D call TRBD1 (5 bases). Germline CDR1 GTSNPN, CDR2 SVGIG (reference sequence). The CDR3 sequence is 13 residues long. The V end was cut by 0 bases, the J end by 15 bases, with 18 bases between. The CDR3 sequence: CAWSVNGARTGYF. Written as DNA, the CDR3 is TGTGCCTGGAGTGTGAATGGGGCAAGGACGGGGTACTTC.

The count of this clone is one. DNA for the CDR3: TGTGCCTGGGGTCACTCGGGGGGCACAGATACGCAGTATTTT. Amino acids: CAWGHSGGTDTQYF. The rearrangement uses TRBV30 and TRBJ2-3; a weak D match, TRBD2 (6 bases). The V gene's germline CDR1 is GTSNPN and CDR2 SVGIG (reference sequence). The CDR3 contains 14 residues. V was cut by 5 bases and J by 1 base, with 13 bases left in between. Based on the CDR3 plus reference TRBV30 and TRBJ2-3, the full variable domain is SQTIHQWPATLVQPVGSPLSLECTVEGTSNPNLYWYRQAAGRGLQLLFYSVGIGQISSEVPQNLSASRPQDRQFILSSKKLLLSDSGFYLCAWGHSGGTDTQYFGPGTRLTVL.

The chain combines TRBV5-1 with TRBJ1-1; tentatively, D is TRBD1 (5 bases). Trimming stripped 5 bases from V and 1 base from J, with 18 bases between. This CDR3 is 16 amino acids long. In germline, CDR1 is SGHRS, CDR2 YFSETQ. The CDR3 DNA sequence: TGCGCCAGCAGGGGGACTGCCACCGCCCGGAACACTGAAGCTTTCTTT. It encodes CASRGTATARNTEAFF.

This clone was seen more than once but under ten times. This chain links TRBV23-1 with TRBJ2-2; 7 nucleotides agree with TRBD1. TRBV23-1 is treated as an ORF (open reading frame) with a function not yet certain. V shed 4 bases, J shed 0 bases, and the junction held 11 bases outside the gene matches. The CDR3 is 18 amino acids. The CDR3 sequence: CASSPYPGTDPNTGELFF. The CDR3 DNA reads as TGCGCCAGCAGTCCATATCCTGGGACAGACCCGAACACCGGGGAGCTGTTTTTT.

The rearrangement uses TRBV19 and TRBJ1-1; D not certain. The germline V gene encodes CDR1 LNHDA and CDR2 SQIVND (reference sequence). Between the trimmed V and J ends, which lost 6 bases and 3 bases, there was a span of 11 bases. This CDR3 contains 13 residues. In DNA, the CDR3 is TGTGCCAGTAGCCCGATTCAGGACACTGAAGCTTTCTTT. Amino acids: CASSPIQDTEAFF.

The genes are TRBV11-3 and TRBJ2-2; 7 bases map to TRBD2. CDR1 SGHNT and CDR2 YENEEA come from the germline V gene. There are 15 residues in the CDR3. The V gene end was trimmed by 4 bases and the J gene end by 5 bases; junction bases not matched to a gene: 7. The CDR3 reads CASSSGLQPTGELFF. CDR3 DNA sequence: TGTGCCAGCAGCTCGGGACTACAACCAACCGGGGAGCTGTTTTTT.

DNA for the CDR3: TGTGCCAGCTCACCGACAGTGGAGAACACTGAAGCTTTCTTT. Its protein is CASSPTVENTEAFF. The J gene is TRBJ1-1, the V gene TRBV18; tentatively, D is TRBD1 (5 bases). Trimming took off 3 bases at V and 1 base at J, with 9 bases between the two ends. Germline assignment: CDR1 KGHSH and CDR2 LQKENI. The CDR3 contains 14 residues.

The chain links TRBV19 to TRBJ2-1; possibly TRBD2 for D (5 bases). The CDR3 contains 13 residues. Trimming took off 9 bases at V and 3 bases at J, with 12 bases between the two ends. Germline V gene sequence: CDR1 LNHDA, CDR2 SQIVND (reference sequence). CDR3 sequence reads: CARHGRDYNEQFF. CDR3 nucleotide sequence: TGTGCCAGACACGGCCGGGACTACAATGAGCAGTTCTTC.

The count of this clone is one. The V gene is TRBV25-1, the J gene TRBJ1-6, with 7 bases aligning to TRBD1. Germline CDR1 is MGHDK and CDR2 is SYGVNS. This CDR3 spans 15 amino acids. V shed 5 bases, J shed 2 bases, and the junction held 3 bases outside the gene matches. Here the CDR3 DNA reads TGTGCCAGCAGTAGACAGGGACCCTATAATTCACCCCTCCACTTT. Protein sequence: CASSRQGPYNSPLHF.

The chain uses TRBV30 and TRBJ1-2; the match to TRBD1 covers 8 bases. The J segment lost 5 bases and the V segment lost 4 bases, leaving 6 bases of the junction unmatched. The CDR3 is made up of 13 amino acids. The germline V gene has CDR1 GTSNPN and CDR2 SVGIG (reference sequence). The CDR3 region is CAWNLDRGYGYTF. For the CDR3, the DNA is TGTGCCTGGAACCTAGACAGGGGATATGGCTACACCTTC.

This clone has a single count. The J gene is TRBJ1-1, the V gene TRBV9, with D perhaps matching TRBD1 (6 bases). V gave up 3 bases and J gave up 0 bases, with 18 bases separating them. The CDR3 extends over 17 amino acids. Germline CDR1 is SGDLS and CDR2 is YYNGEE. CDR3: CASSETVYQGMNTEAFF. CDR3 sequence (DNA): TGTGCCAGCAGCGAGACAGTATACCAGGGGATGAACACTGAAGCTTTCTTT.

The rearrangement joins TRBV10-1 to TRBJ2-7; tentatively, D is TRBD1 (5 bases). CDR3 size: 14 residues. Trimming removed 4 bases at V and 7 bases at J, with 17 bases between. Germline CDR1 and CDR2: WNHNN and SYGVQD (reference sequence). CDR3 bases: TGCGCCAGCAGTGGTCGCCTGGGGCTGGGTGAGCAGTACTTC. Encoded protein: CASSGRLGLGEQYF.

This chain links TRBV5-6 with TRBJ2-1; TRBD2 aligns across 7 bases. The CDR3 extends over 12 amino acids. Germline assignment: CDR1 SGHDT and CDR2 YYEEEE. Trimming removed 2 bases from V and 8 bases from J; junction bases left unmatched: 1. The CDR3 loop is CASSFSGYEQFF. CDR3 coding DNA: TGTGCCAGCAGCTTTAGCGGGTATGAGCAGTTCTTC.

The chain employs TRBV6-2 or TRBV6-3 and TRBJ1-1; D is undetermined. This CDR3 region has 13 residues. Deletions cut 2 bases from V and 4 bases from J, with 8 bases between. Germline CDR1 MNHEY, CDR2 SVGEGT. Here the CDR3 DNA reads TGTGCCAGCAGTTACGGAGGGTCCACTGAAGCTTTCTTT. Translating it yields CASSYGGSTEAFF.

In this sample, this clone turned up once. V and J are TRBV5-1 and TRBJ1-1; possible D gene TRBD1, 5 bases. Germline loops: CDR1 SGHRS, CDR2 YFSETQ. The length of the CDR3 is 14 residues. V was trimmed by 0 bases and J by 3 bases, leaving 9 bases between them. For the CDR3, the DNA is TGCGCCAGCAGCTTGGGACAGCTAGACACTGAAGCTTTCTTT. Protein: CASSLGQLDTEAFF.

The J gene is TRBJ2-3, the V gene TRBV9, with D perhaps TRBD1 (5 bases). The CDR3 is made up of 16 amino acids. The V gene lost 2 bases and the J gene lost 3 bases, with 16 bases spanning the gap. Looked up from germline, CDR1 is SGDLS and CDR2 is YYNGEE. The CDR3: CASSVLGRALTDTQYF. The CDR3 region has the DNA TGTGCCAGCAGCGTCCTGGGGCGCGCATTAACAGATACGCAGTATTTT. The whole variable domain, filled in from reference TRBV9 and TRBJ2-3, reads DSGVTQTPKHLITATGQRVTLRCSPRSGDLSVYWYQQSLDQGLQFLIQYYNGEERAKGNILERFSAQQFPDLHSELNLSSLELGDSALYFCASSVLGRALTDTQYFGPGTRLTVL.

The rearrangement uses TRBV4-3 and TRBJ2-7; no reliable D call. CDR3 length: 14 amino acids. CDR1 and CDR2 (germline): LGHNA, YSLEER. The V end was cut by 0 bases, the J end by 5 bases, with 11 bases between. CDR3 amino acids: CASSQETQFHEQYF. The CDR3 DNA reads as TGCGCCAGCAGCCAAGAGACACAGTTCCACGAGCAGTACTTC.

This chain links TRBV7-8 with TRBJ2-5, with 8 bases that match TRBD1. The CDR3 has 15 amino acids. The junction had 6 bases not matched to a gene; V was cut back by 1 base and J by 5 bases. Germline V gene sequence: CDR1 SGHVS, CDR2 FQNEAQ. CDR3 amino acids: CASSLGSRGHETQYF. CDR3 nucleotide sequence: TGTGCCAGCAGCTTAGGCTCCAGGGGGCATGAGACCCAGTACTTC. Full variable domain (remainder filled in from reference TRBV7-8 and TRBJ2-5): GAGVSQSPRYKVAKRGQDVALRCDPISGHVSLFWYQQALGQGPEFLTYFQNEAQLDKSGLPSDRFFAERPEGSVSTLKIQRTQQEDSAVYLCASSLGSRGHETQYFGPGTRLLVL.

This clone was recorded a few times. The chain is built from TRBV18 and TRBJ1-5; D call uncertain. Germline lookup yields CDR1 KGHSH and CDR2 LQKENI. The CDR3 consists of 15 residues. Deletions cut 6 bases from V and 4 bases from J, with 16 bases between. The CDR3 nucleotides are TGTGCCAGCTCTCCTTTGGCCACCGCAAATCAGCCCCAGCATTTT. Protein sequence: CASSPLATANQPQHF.

The chain employs TRBV7-2 and TRBJ2-1; maybe TRBD1 (6 bases). CDR1 is SGHTA, CDR2 FQGNSA, per germline. The CDR3 contains 15 residues. The V end lost 5 bases, the J end lost 12 bases, and 23 bases lay between the germline ends. For the CDR3, the DNA is TGTGCCAGCAGCCCCGAAAAACCCGACAGGTTGGGGCAGTTCTTC. Translated: CASSPEKPDRLGQFF.

For this clone: This same CDR3 is encoded by further DNA sequences in the sample. This rearrangement joins TRBV15 to TRBJ1-5; D may be TRBD1 (5 bases). V was trimmed by 3 bases and J by 1 base, leaving 10 bases between them. CDR1 and CDR2 from the germline V gene are LNHNV and YYDKDF (reference sequence). The CDR3 contains 15 residues. The CDR3 spells CATSSQGRSNQPQHF. CDR3 coding DNA: TGTGCCACCAGCAGCCAGGGTCGGAGCAATCAGCCCCAGCATTTT.

This rearrangement joins TRBV27 to TRBJ2-3; 8 nucleotides align to TRBD2. The germline V gene encodes CDR1 MNHEY and CDR2 SMNVEV (reference sequence). Germline trimming cut 2 bases from V and 2 bases from J; bases unmatched to any gene: 15. CDR3 length: 19 amino acids. CDR3 region: CASSLKLAGWTRPTDTQYF. CDR3 sequence (DNA): TGTGCCAGCAGTTTAAAGCTAGCGGGTTGGACCCGCCCCACAGATACGCAGTATTTT.

The J gene is TRBJ2-3, the V gene TRBV7-8, with D possibly matching TRBD1 (5 bases). Germline CDR1 is SGHVS and CDR2 is FQNEAQ. The CDR3 is 15 residues long. V shed 1 base and J shed 1 base, with 9 bases lying between them. The CDR3: CASSLGGRGTDTQYF. The DNA of the CDR3 is TGTGCCAGCAGCTTAGGAGGCAGGGGCACAGATACGCAGTATTTT. The full variable domain, rest sourced from reference TRBV7-8 and TRBJ2-3, is GAGVSQSPRYKVAKRGQDVALRCDPISGHVSLFWYQQALGQGPEFLTYFQNEAQLDKSGLPSDRFFAERPEGSVSTLKIQRTQQEDSAVYLCASSLGGRGTDTQYFGPGTRLTVL.

This chain links TRBV6-5 with TRBJ2-7; D perhaps matches TRBD2 (8 bases). V lost 6 bases to trimming and J lost 3 bases, with 18 bases between them. Germline-derived CDR1 and CDR2 are MNHEY and SVGAGI. The CDR3 runs 15 residues. The CDR3 is CASSSGGGQDYEQYF. CDR3 DNA: TGTGCCAGCAGCAGCGGGGGAGGACAGGACTACGAGCAGTACTTC.

The chain employs TRBV3-1 (or the pseudogene TRBV3-2) and TRBJ1-1; 7 bases map to TRBD1. This CDR3 spans 15 amino acids. V shed 4 bases, J shed 1 base, and the junction held 6 bases outside the gene matches. Germline V gene sequence: CDR1 LGHDT, CDR2 YNNKEL (reference sequence). The chain's CDR3 is CASSRLQGGNTEAFF. CDR3 nucleotide sequence: TGTGCCAGCAGCCGGTTGCAGGGGGGGAACACTGAAGCTTTCTTT.

The chain has TRBV7-8 and TRBJ2-1, with D tentatively TRBD2 (6 bases). V was cut by 4 bases and J by 2 bases, with 18 bases left in between. The germline V gene encodes CDR1 SGHVS and CDR2 FQNEAQ. This CDR3 comprises 17 residues. In DNA, the CDR3 is TGTGCCAGCAGCTGGGGGACTCTTCGGAACCCCTACAATGAGCAGTTCTTC. This encodes CASSWGTLRNPYNEQFF.